These 24 T cell receptor beta chains originate from one sample sequenced in a study of CXCR3-negative and CXCR3-positive naive CD8 T cells. General study findings and limits: Naive cells positive for CXCR3 carried more hydrophobic TRB CDR3s than CXCR3-negative ones.

The libraries of TRB cDNA were constructed through 5' RACE using UMI labels. For each CDR3 protein, TCRdb gives one entry from its re-call of the 5' RACE reads, without DNA. The sample table sets out roughly 130,000 distinct CDR3 sequences. Their antigen targets remain unknown. Material: naive CXCR3+ CD8+ T cells from blood. The subset here: CD45RO-CCR7+CD27+CD95- naive CD8+ T cells expressing CXCR3 (TNR3+). Receptors were obtained from a human donor in good health. Some clones in this sample may be carry-over from other donors' samples.

The V call is TRBV7-9, the J call TRBJ2-7; there is no DNA to check the TCRdb D call of TRBD1. Germline CDR1 and CDR2: SEHNR and FQNEAQ (reference sequence). The CDR3 extends over 14 amino acids. The CDR3 sequence is CASSLVGPYYEQYF.

The J gene is TRBJ2-3, the V gene TRBV27. CDR3 size: 14 residues. CDR1 MNHEY and CDR2 SMNVEV come from the germline V gene (reference sequence). Here the CDR3 reads CASSPFPSSDTQYF.

V is TRBV20-1 and J is TRBJ2-3. The CDR3 runs to 14 residues. CDR1 is DFQATT, CDR2 SNEGSKA, per germline (reference sequence). The CDR3: CSARDVKSVDTQYF.

This chain joins TRBV4-1 and TRBJ2-7; as DNA is missing, the TRBD1 call by TCRdb cannot be tested. The CDR3 loop spans 15 amino acids. Germline CDR1 and CDR2: MGHRA and YSYEKL. Here the CDR3 reads CASSQESGAAWEQYF.

The gene calls are TRBV28 and TRBJ2-5; lacking DNA, the TRBD2 call made by TCRdb goes unchecked. Germline V CDR1 and CDR2: MDHEN, SYDVKM. There are 17 residues in the CDR3. This chain's CDR3 is CASSRAPGLKYQETQYF.

The chain is built from TRBV13 and TRBJ2-3; without DNA, the TCRdb call of TRBD1 cannot be checked. CDR3 size: 13 residues. Germline V lookup: CDR1 PRHDT, CDR2 FYEKMQ (reference sequence). CDR3 loop: CASKGANTDTQYF.

The CDR3 protein is CSVVYTYSYEQYF. The chain has TRBV29-1 and TRBJ2-7. From germline, CDR1 is SQVTM and CDR2 ANQGSEA. This CDR3 comprises 13 residues.

This rearrangement joins TRBV29-1 to TRBJ1-1; the TCRdb call, TRBD1, lacks DNA for checking. Germline CDR1 SQVTM, CDR2 ANQGSEA. The CDR3 is made up of 12 amino acids. CDR3 loop: CSVTTENTEAFF.

The chain joins TRBV4-2 to TRBJ2-7. The CDR3 consists of 15 residues. In germline, CDR1 is LGHNA, CDR2 YNFKEQ. The CDR3: CASSQMTQFSYEQYF.

J is TRBJ1-2 and V is TRBV20-1; lacking DNA, the TRBD1 call made by TCRdb goes unchecked. The CDR3 runs 14 residues. Germline values: CDR1 DFQATT, CDR2 SNEGSKA (reference sequence). CDR3 sequence reads: CSAPLAGVFYGYTF.

The chain joins TRBV5-1 to TRBJ2-1; the D call from TCRdb, TRBD1, cannot be confirmed without DNA. The CDR3 has 13 amino acids. Germline V gene sequence: CDR1 SGHRS, CDR2 YFSETQ. The CDR3 spells CASSFWGPVGQFF. Based on the CDR3 plus reference TRBV5-1 and TRBJ2-1, the full variable domain is KAGVTQTPRYLIKTRGQQVTLSCSPISGHRSVSWYQQTPGQGLQFLFEYFSETQRNKGNFPGRFSGRQFSNSRSEMNVSTLELGDSALYLCASSFWGPVGQFFGPGTRLTVL.

The V and J genes are TRBV28 and TRBJ2-3; the TRBD2 assignment by TCRdb is unverifiable without DNA. This CDR3 region has 19 residues. Germline V gene sequence: CDR1 MDHEN, CDR2 SYDVKM. The CDR3 reads CASSPAIAGGQPGTDTQYF.

The rearrangement links TRBV20-1 to TRBJ2-2. The CDR3 is 13 amino acids. Germline lookup yields CDR1 DFQATT and CDR2 SNEGSKA (reference sequence). CDR3 in amino acids: CSARAPGTGELFF.

The chain has TRBV21-1 and TRBJ2-3; TCRdb's D call, TRBD1, is unchecked because there is no DNA. TRBV21-1 is termed a pseudogene. The CDR3 is made up of 19 amino acids. This CDR3 reads CASSKPETAGYSRTDTQYF.

The chain links TRBV13 to TRBJ2-2; the TRBD1 assignment by TCRdb is unverifiable without DNA. CDR1 and CDR2 from the germline V gene are PRHDT and FYEKMQ (reference sequence). The CDR3 sequence is 14 residues long. The CDR3: CASSSPGTTGELFF.

J is TRBJ2-7 and V is TRBV29-1; absent DNA, TCRdb's TRBD2 call cannot be checked. The CDR3 spans 13 residues. CDR1 is SQVTM, CDR2 ANQGSEA, per germline. The CDR3 loop is CSVVTGPRYEQYF.

V usage is TRBV10-2 and J usage is TRBJ2-1; the D call of TRBD2 rests on TCRdb alone, since no DNA is present to check it. Germline CDR1 reads WSHSY; CDR2 reads SAAADI. This CDR3 contains 17 residues. CDR3 sequence: CASSESRILAGDLEQFF.

CDR3 loop: CASSLVAALGNEQFF. V usage is TRBV28 and J usage is TRBJ2-1; TCRdb returns TRBD2, unconfirmable since there is no DNA. The CDR3 extends over 15 amino acids. Germline V gives CDR1 MDHEN, CDR2 SYDVKM. The whole variable domain, filled in from reference TRBV28 and TRBJ2-1, reads DVKVTQSSRYLVKRTGEKVFLECVQDMDHENMFWYRQDPGLGLRLIYFSYDVKMKEKGDIPEGYSVSREKKERFSLILESASTNQTSMYLCASSLVAALGNEQFFGPGTRLTVL.

The rearrangement links TRBV11-2 to TRBJ2-3. The CDR3 is 13 amino acids. Germline V gene sequence: CDR1 SGHAT, CDR2 FQNNGV. CDR3 in amino acids: CASSFGGSDTQYF.

The chain uses TRBV4-3 and TRBJ2-3; TCRdb's assignment of TRBD2 cannot be checked, as there is no DNA. CDR3 length: 16 residues. Germline V lookup: CDR1 LGHNA, CDR2 YSLEER. CDR3 protein: CASSQTSGGAADTQYF.

The chain has TRBV15 and TRBJ2-3; with no DNA, the TCRdb D assignment of TRBD2 cannot be verified. Germline CDR1 reads LNHNV; CDR2 reads YYDKDF (reference sequence). This CDR3 has 15 residues. CDR3 residues: CATTALSGRVDTQYF.

The genes are TRBV5-1 and TRBJ2-3; TCRdb picks TRBD1, but there is no DNA to check that call. The CDR3 totals 17 residues. Germline lookup yields CDR1 SGHRS and CDR2 YFSETQ. CDR3 residues: CASSLGPGTAITDTQYF. Supplemented by reference TRBV5-1 and TRBJ2-3, the full variable domain reads KAGVTQTPRYLIKTRGQQVTLSCSPISGHRSVSWYQQTPGQGLQFLFEYFSETQRNKGNFPGRFSGRQFSNSRSEMNVSTLELGDSALYLCASSLGPGTAITDTQYFGPGTRLTVL.

The chain employs TRBV16 and TRBJ2-7; TCRdb's D gene call, TRBD1, goes unchecked for lack of DNA. The CDR3 runs to 13 residues. Looked up from germline, CDR1 is KGHSY and CDR2 is FQNENV. CDR3 sequence: CASSPLRGVEQYF.

The chain combines TRBV6-5 with TRBJ2-5. This CDR3 contains 13 residues. The germline gives CDR1 MNHEY, CDR2 SVGAGI. The CDR3 reads CASSYDYQETQYF.